The rows below give T cell receptor beta chains drawn from one sample of a study of regulatory T cells in long-lasting Graves disease. TCRdb re-called the multiplex PCR reads with MiXCR, one entry per CDR3 protein. The table lists approximately 470,000 distinct CDR3 sequences, more than 20% of them singletons. The sequencing used peripheral blood mononuclear cells (PBMCs), collected when the disease was refractory, from a patient treated with antithyroid drugs. These receptors were taken from a female donor with Graves disease. Each CDR3 is given with its conserved first and last residue. A D gene is named only where the DNA matches it firmly. Not every row has a clone size; where given, it reads once, few, many or a size class.

clone_size,v_call,d_call,j_call,cdr3_aa,cdr3_nt
many,TRBV12-3/TRBV12-4,TRBD1,TRBJ1-4,CASSTRQGEKLFF,TGTGCCAGCAGCACCAGACAGGGTGAAAAACTGTTTTTT
few,TRBV14,TRBD2,TRBJ2-5,CASSQLAGGPFFDQETQYF,TGTGCCAGCAGCCAACTAGCGGGAGGGCCTTTCTTCGACCAAGAGACCCAGTACTTC
few,TRBV5-1,NA,TRBJ2-7,CASRTAGRNYEQYF,TGCGCCAGCAGAACCGCAGGACGGAACTACGAGCAGTACTTC
many,TRBV20-1,NA,TRBJ1-5,CSAGGIHGNQPQHF,TGCAGTGCAGGCGGGATCCACGGCAATCAGCCCCAGCATTTT
many,TRBV7-2,TRBD1,TRBJ2-6,CASRMQGALSGANVLTF,TGTGCCAGCAGGATGCAGGGGGCGCTTTCTGGGGCCAACGTCCTGACTTTC
few,TRBV20-1,NA,TRBJ2-2,CSAKGDSGNFVGELFF,TGCAGTGCTAAAGGTGACAGCGGAAATTTTGTCGGGGAGCTGTTTTTT
few,TRBV19,NA,TRBJ2-2,CASSGGQLTGELFF,TGTGCCAGTAGTGGAGGACAGCTCACCGGGGAGCTGTTTTTT
NA,TRBV7-3,NA,TRBJ2-2,CASSSGRELFF,TGTGCCAGCAGCTCCGGGCGGGAGCTGTTTTTT
NA,TRBV5-5,NA,TRBJ2-7,CASSSGSEQYF,TGTGCCAGCAGCTCTGGAAGTGAGCAGTACTTC
many,TRBV28,NA,TRBJ1-2,CASTLGGYYGYTF,TGTGCCAGCACCCTGGGAGGGTACTATGGCTACACCTTC
many,TRBV3-1,NA,TRBJ2-7,CASSQDMGPYEQYF,TGTGCCAGCAGCCAAGATATGGGTCCCTACGAGCAGTACTTC
many,TRBV3-1,NA,TRBJ1-1,CASSQDLRSEAFF,TGTGCCAGCAGCCAAGATTTAAGGAGTGAAGCTTTCTTT
few,TRBV28,NA,TRBJ1-1,CASSTAGSLNTEAFF,TGTGCCAGCAGCACCGCAGGCAGCCTGAACACTGAAGCTTTCTTT
many,TRBV6-1,NA,TRBJ1-1,CASNRGGGYPEAFF,TGTGCCAGCAACCGCGGGGGAGGTTATCCTGAAGCTTTCTTT
NA,TRBV4-1,TRBD1,TRBJ1-1,CASSQVAGQVMGNTEAFF,TGCGCCAGCAGCCAAGTGGCGGGACAGGTAATGGGGAACACTGAAGCTTTCTTT
many,TRBV28,TRBD1,TRBJ1-2,CASKTGTGIFYGYTF,TGTGCCAGCAAAACCGGGACAGGGATCTTCTATGGCTACACCTTC
many,TRBV7-2,NA,TRBJ1-2,CASSFQGSNYGYTF,TGTGCCAGCAGCTTTCAGGGATCTAACTATGGCTACACCTTC
many,TRBV12-3/TRBV12-4,NA,TRBJ2-7,CASRKGQGGTYEQYF,TGTGCCAGCCGCAAAGGGCAGGGTGGCACCTACGAGCAGTACTTC
NA,TRBV6-2/TRBV6-3,NA,TRBJ2-7,CATSGTSREQYF,TGTGCCACCTCAGGGACTTCCCGCGAGCAGTACTTC
few,TRBV4-1,NA,TRBJ2-7,CASSLVADSTYEQYF,TGCGCCAGCAGCCTCGTTGCGGACAGCACCTACGAGCAGTACTTC
few,TRBV6-1,TRBD2,TRBJ2-5,CASESGSNGETQYF,TGTGCCAGTGAGAGCGGGAGCAATGGAGAGACCCAGTACTTC
many,TRBV6-5,NA,TRBJ2-4,CASGLGNIQYF,TGTGCCAGCGGTTTAGGGAACATTCAGTACTTC
NA,TRBV6-2/TRBV6-3,NA,TRBJ2-7,CASSPTGFREQYF,TGTGCCAGCAGTCCTACAGGGTTTCGAGAGCAGTACTTC
many,TRBV6-1,TRBD1,TRBJ2-4,CASSITRAGGNIQYF,TGTGCCAGCAGCATTACGAGGGCAGGGGGTAACATTCAGTACTTC
many,TRBV20-1,TRBD2,TRBJ2-3,CSAARLATSTDTQYF,TGCAGTGCTGCACGACTAGCGACCAGCACAGATACGCAGTATTTT
many,TRBV7-8,NA,TRBJ1-1,CASSQGSLNTEAFF,TGTGCCAGCAGCCAAGGGTCTCTGAACACTGAAGCTTTCTTT
NA,TRBV27,TRBD2,TRBJ2-3,CASSLSIIPGGTQYF,TGTGCCAGCAGTTTATCGATTATTCCGGGAGGTACGCAGTATTTT
NA,TRBV24-1,TRBD2,TRBJ2-1,CATSDLLAGGQFF,TGTGCCACCAGTGACTTACTAGCGGGAGGGCAGTTCTTC
many,TRBV29-1,TRBD1,TRBJ1-2,CSVGGQGAVGYTF,TGCAGCGTTGGTGGACAGGGGGCTGTTGGCTACACCTTC
many,TRBV2,TRBD2,TRBJ2-7,CASRLLAGGAYEQYF,TGTGCCAGCAGATTACTAGCGGGAGGAGCCTACGAGCAGTACTTC
many,TRBV28,NA,TRBJ1-4,CASSLAGLNEKLFF,TGTGCCAGCAGTTTAGCAGGTCTAAATGAAAAACTGTTTTTT
many,TRBV28,TRBD1,TRBJ1-2,CASIGQVDEGNYGYTF,TGTGCCAGCATTGGACAGGTCGATGAGGGTAACTATGGCTACACCTTC
many,TRBV10-3,TRBD2,TRBJ2-7,CATSGQAYEQYF,TGTGCGACTAGCGGTCAGGCCTACGAGCAGTACTTC
many,TRBV7-9,TRBD2,TRBJ2-5,CASSSPSGRGTQETQYF,TGTGCCAGCAGCTCGCCCAGCGGGAGAGGGACTCAAGAGACCCAGTACTTC
many,TRBV12-3/TRBV12-4,TRBD1,TRBJ2-7,CASSHRQGNYEQYF,TGTGCCAGCAGCCATAGACAGGGGAACTACGAGCAGTACTTC
few,TRBV7-8,NA,TRBJ2-7,CASSFHPSYEQYF,TGTGCCAGCAGCTTTCACCCGTCCTACGAGCAGTACTTC
NA,TRBV12-3/TRBV12-4,NA,TRBJ2-7,CASRYREGSWQYF,TGTGCCAGCAGGTACAGGGAGGGCTCCTGGCAGTACTTC
many,TRBV7-2,TRBD2,TRBJ2-7,CASSPKAGAYEQYF,TGTGCCAGCAGCCCTAAGGCGGGAGCCTACGAGCAGTACTTC
many,TRBV2,TRBD1,TRBJ1-1,CASRPNFGTGLGTEAFF,TGTGCCAGCAGGCCGAATTTCGGGACAGGGCTGGGGACTGAAGCTTTCTTT
NA,TRBV27,TRBD1,TRBJ2-7,CASSPLGQDSYEQYF,TGTGCCAGCAGTCCGCTCGGACAGGACTCCTACGAGCAGTACTTC
many,TRBV29-1,TRBD1,TRBJ2-7,CSVETGGGYEQYF,TGCAGCGTTGAAACAGGGGGCGGCTACGAGCAGTACTTC
few,TRBV7-9,NA,TRBJ1-5,CASSCHSSANRSNQPQHF,TGTGCCAGCAGCTGTCATTCGTCGGCGAATCGTAGCAATCAGCCCCAGCATTTT
NA,TRBV5-1,NA,TRBJ1-1,CASSLGGGFTEAFF,TGCGCCAGCAGCTTGGGCGGGGGGTTCACTGAAGCTTTCTTT
many,TRBV18,NA,TRBJ1-3,CASSPSSGNTIYF,TGTGCCAGCAGCCCATCCTCTGGAAACACCATATATTTT